This TCR beta chain was sequenced in a study of PD-1 and CTLA-4 blockade in melanoma. Profiled with immunoSEQ multiplex PCR; TCRdb holds only in-frame clones, not every one. This sample has over 15,000 clones, with approximately 70% found just once. CDR1 and CDR2 (germline): MNHEY, SMNVEV (reference sequence). V lost 3 bases and J lost 3; bases outside the gene matches: 4. This CDR3 contains 15 residues. Sequencing was performed on CD8+ T cells from peripheral blood, taken from a patient given anti-PD-1 treatment. The chain is built from TRBV27 and TRBJ2-1; 8 positions match TRBD2. This TCR was recovered from a human donor with melanoma. This chain's CDR3 is CASSFLAGSYNEQFF. CDR3 coding DNA: TGTGCCAGCAGTTTTCTAGCGGGCAGCTACAATGAGCAGTTCTTC.